A selection of T cell receptor beta chains follows, all from one sample in a study of shared clonotypes between healthy human individuals. This table comes from immunoSEQ multiplex PCR, and its TCRdb copy is limited to in-frame clones, with some not included. This table has some 1,400,000 clones, around 95% appearing once. Sequencing used naive CD4+ T cells sorted from blood. The receptors were sampled from a man aged 25-45 years in good health. Each CDR3 is given with its conserved first and last residue. A D gene is named only where the DNA matches it firmly. The size entry is marked missing in some rows and otherwise reads once, few, many or a size class.

j_call clone_size d_call v_call cdr3_nt cdr3_aa
TRBJ2-7 - TRBD2 TRBV7-6 TGTGCCAGCAGCTTAGGGACTAGCGGCTACTCCTACGAGCAGTACTTC CASSLGTSGYSYEQYF
TRBJ2-7 - TRBD2 TRBV2 TGTGCCAGCAGTTTGGGGAGGACTAGCGGAATTTACGAGCAGTACTTC CASSLGRTSGIYEQYF
TRBJ2-7 - - TRBV9 TGTGCCAGCAGCGTGGGAGTTTTCTACGAGCAGTACTTC CASSVGVFYEQYF
TRBJ2-6 - - TRBV7-2 TGTGCCAGCAGCTTAATCCGGCACTCTGGGGCCAACGTCCTGACTTTC CASSLIRHSGANVLTF
TRBJ1-2 - - TRBV15 TGTGCCACCAGCAGAGAGAGGGGCATTGGCTACACCTTC CATSRERGIGYTF
TRBJ1-3 - TRBD1 TRBV18 TGTGCCAGCTCACCACCGGACAGGGGAAACACCATATATTTT CASSPPDRGNTIYF
TRBJ2-3 - - TRBV5-1 TGCGCCAGTACTAGCACAGATACGCAGTATTTT CASTSTDTQYF
TRBJ2-3 - TRBD2 TRBV29-1 TGCAGCGCCCGAGGGACTAGCTACGCAGATACGCAGTATTTT CSARGTSYADTQYF
TRBJ1-2 once - TRBV21-1 TGTGCCAGCAGCAAAGTACACTGGCGGGGCACAAATGGCTACACCTTC CASSKVHWRGTNGYTF
TRBJ2-5 - TRBD1 TRBV7-6 TGTGCCAGCAGCTTACGAACCGGGACAGGGAGTGAGACCCAGTACTTC CASSLRTGTGSETQYF
TRBJ2-7 - TRBD1 TRBV19 TGTGCCAGTCAAAATTCCGGGACAGGGCCCTACGAGCAGTACTTC CASQNSGTGPYEQYF
TRBJ2-7 once - TRBV30 TGTGCCTGGGGTATTGGGACCTACGAGCAGTACTTC CAWGIGTYEQYF
TRBJ1-1 - - TRBV5-6 TGTGCCAGCAGCTCCCCGGGACACTGGGGGACTGAAGCTTTCTTT CASSSPGHWGTEAFF
TRBJ1-1 - - TRBV7-2 TGTGCCAGCAGCTTAGATCTTTGGGAAACTGAAGCTTTCTTT CASSLDLWETEAFF
TRBJ2-2 - - TRBV11-3 TGTGCCAGCAGCCCGAGCCTCGCCGGGGAGCTGTTTTTT CASSPSLAGELFF
TRBJ2-2 - TRBD2 TRBV15 TGTGCCACCAGCGGGGGACTAGCGGGAGGTAGCACCGGGGAGCTGTTTTTT CATSGGLAGGSTGELFF
TRBJ2-2 - - TRBV4-1 TGCGCCAGCAGCCAACCCGACCGAAACTTGAACACCGGGGAGCTGTTTTTT CASSQPDRNLNTGELFF
TRBJ2-3 - - TRBV18 TGTGCCAGCTCGGAATCGGGGGCCACAGATACGCAGTATTTT CASSESGATDTQYF
TRBJ2-3 once TRBD2 TRBV27 TGTGCCAGCAAAATCTTTAGCGGGACCTCAGATACGCAGTATTTT CASKIFSGTSDTQYF
TRBJ1-3 - TRBD1 TRBV10-3 TGTGCCATCAGGAACCCACAGGGGTATACTGGAAACACCATATATTTT CAIRNPQGYTGNTIYF
TRBJ1-1 - TRBD1 TRBV6-6 TGTGCCAGTTATGGACAGGGAGTGAACACTGAAGCTTTCTTT CASYGQGVNTEAFF
TRBJ2-2 - TRBD1 TRBV5-4 TGTGCCAGCAGCTTGGGACAGGGGGCAGGCACCGGGGAGCTGTTTTTT CASSLGQGAGTGELFF
TRBJ2-7 - TRBD2 TRBV19 TGTGCCAGTAGTCCCGGACTAGCGACGAGCTCCTACGAGCAGTACTTC CASSPGLATSSYEQYF
TRBJ1-1 - - TRBV6-5 TGTGCCAGCAGTTACCGCCCCCGGAACACTGAAGCTTTCTTT CASSYRPRNTEAFF
TRBJ2-3 - - TRBV9 TGTGCCAGCAGCTTCCTACCTTCGGCGGGAGATACGCAGTATTTT CASSFLPSAGDTQYF
TRBJ2-1 - TRBD2 TRBV28 TGTGCCAGCAGCCGCGAAAGACTAGCGCGAAACAATGAGCAGTTCTTC CASSRERLARNNEQFF
TRBJ1-2 few TRBD1 TRBV28 TGTGCCAGCAGTTCGACAGGGGTTGGCTACACCTTC CASSSTGVGYTF
TRBJ1-1 - - TRBV28 TGTGCCAGCAGTTTCGTCTTTCCGAACACTGAAGCTTTCTTT CASSFVFPNTEAFF
TRBJ2-1 - - TRBV4-3 TGCGCCAGCAGCCAAGAGGCGCCTAGTCCCCAGTTCTTC CASSQEAPSPQFF
TRBJ2-7 - - TRBV9 TGTGCCAGCAGCCCTTCGACGGCAACCTACGAGCAGTACTTC CASSPSTATYEQYF
TRBJ2-1 - - TRBV28 TGTGCCAGCAGTCCCACGCAGGGGTTCAGCGATGAGCAGTTCTTC CASSPTQGFSDEQFF
TRBJ2-7 - TRBD1 TRBV7-2 TGTGCCAGCAGCCCTACCCAGGGGGTGGCTTACGAGCAGTACTTC CASSPTQGVAYEQYF
TRBJ1-1 - TRBD1 TRBV5-6 TGTGCCAGCAGCGCGGCCGGGACAGGGGGCACTGAAGCTTTCTTT CASSAAGTGGTEAFF
TRBJ1-1 - - TRBV6-5 TGTGCCACCCAGCAGGGGATTCAAGCTTTCTTT CATQQGIQAFF
TRBJ2-3 once - TRBV5-1 TGCGCCAGTTCCAGGGAATGGGGGGATACGCAGTATTTT CASSREWGDTQYF
TRBJ2-7 - - TRBV5-1 TGCGCCAGCAGCCCGGAGTGGCAGACTAGGCGTTACGAGCAGTACTTC CASSPEWQTRRYEQYF
TRBJ2-7 - TRBD2 TRBV27 TGTGCCAGCAGTCCTCGGGGGGGTGCCTACGAGCAGTACTTC CASSPRGGAYEQYF
TRBJ2-3 once - TRBV5-4 TGTGCCAGCAGCTTGGAAGGCGTTCAGGCAGATACGCAGTATTTT CASSLEGVQADTQYF
TRBJ2-5 - - TRBV27 TGTGCCAGCACCGACGGGGGCCGACGGGAGACCCAGTACTTC CASTDGGRRETQYF
TRBJ2-2 - - TRBV6-5 TGTGCCAGCCGACCACGTTTAGTCACCGGGGAGCTGTTTTTT CASRPRLVTGELFF
TRBJ2-2 - - TRBV11-3 TGTGCCAGCAGCCCCGGACAGTACACCGGGGAGCTGTTTTTT CASSPGQYTGELFF
TRBJ2-5 - TRBD1 TRBV6-6 TGTGCCAGCAGTTCGACAGGGGGCCGGATGGAGACCCAGTACTTC CASSSTGGRMETQYF
TRBJ1-5 - - TRBV6-4 TGTGCCAGCAGTGTCAGCCCCGATAGCAATCAGCCCCAGCATTTT CASSVSPDSNQPQHF
TRBJ1-2 few - TRBV5-1 TGCGCCAGCAGCTCGACAGGCGATGGCTACACCTTC CASSSTGDGYTF
TRBJ2-3 - - TRBV29-1 TGCAGCGTTGAAGGCCCGGGGAGCAGTACAGATACGCAGTATTTT CSVEGPGSSTDTQYF
TRBJ2-3 - TRBD2 TRBV7-9 TGTGCCAGCAGCTTAACTAGCGGCGGCACAGATACGCAGTATTTT CASSLTSGGTDTQYF
TRBJ1-2 - - TRBV28 TGTGCCAGCCAATTCCAGGGTCAGGGTAACTATGGCTACACCTTC CASQFQGQGNYGYTF
TRBJ2-3 - - TRBV6-5 TGTGCCAGCAGTGACGGGACTTACACAGATACGCAGTATTTT CASSDGTYTDTQYF
TRBJ2-1 - - TRBV9 TGTGCCAGCAGCGCGTTTGAGGGGAAATCCTACAATGAGCAGTTCTTC CASSAFEGKSYNEQFF
TRBJ2-7 - TRBD1 TRBV5-5 TGTGCCAGCAGCTACGACAGGGTAAACGAGCAGTACTTC CASSYDRVNEQYF
TRBJ2-1 - - TRBV9 TGTGCCAGCAACGTAGGGATCAGCTCCTACAATGAGCAGTTCTTC CASNVGISSYNEQFF
TRBJ1-1 - - TRBV6-5 TGTGCCAGCAATACAGGCTTTCTCACTGAAGCTTTCTTT CASNTGFLTEAFF
TRBJ2-1 - TRBD1 TRBV25-1 TGTGCCAGCAGTGAACATCCGGGGGGGACAGGGGGATACAATGAGCAGTTCTTC CASSEHPGGTGGYNEQFF
TRBJ2-5 - - TRBV5-4 TGTGCCAGCAGCTTGAAAGGGGGAGGCAGAGAAGAGACCCAGTACTTC CASSLKGGGREETQYF
TRBJ1-2 - - TRBV28 TGTGCCAGCAGTTTGGATGTGGCAGGCCTATATGGCTACACCTTC CASSLDVAGLYGYTF
TRBJ2-7 - - TRBV6-5 TGTGCCAGCACTGGGGACTCCAACTACGAGCAGTACTTC CASTGDSNYEQYF
TRBJ2-3 - TRBD2 TRBV5-1 TGCGCCACCAGGACTAGCGGCCACACAGATACGCAGTATTTT CATRTSGHTDTQYF
TRBJ1-1 - - TRBV7-9 TGTGCCAGCAGCCACCGGGACACTGAAGCTTTCTTT CASSHRDTEAFF
TRBJ1-5 - - TRBV6-1 TGTGCCAGCATTGTCAGTTATAGCAATCAGCCCCAGCATTTT CASIVSYSNQPQHF
TRBJ2-7 - - TRBV11-2 TGTGCCAGCAGCTTAGTTCAGGAGACCTACGAGCAGTACTTC CASSLVQETYEQYF